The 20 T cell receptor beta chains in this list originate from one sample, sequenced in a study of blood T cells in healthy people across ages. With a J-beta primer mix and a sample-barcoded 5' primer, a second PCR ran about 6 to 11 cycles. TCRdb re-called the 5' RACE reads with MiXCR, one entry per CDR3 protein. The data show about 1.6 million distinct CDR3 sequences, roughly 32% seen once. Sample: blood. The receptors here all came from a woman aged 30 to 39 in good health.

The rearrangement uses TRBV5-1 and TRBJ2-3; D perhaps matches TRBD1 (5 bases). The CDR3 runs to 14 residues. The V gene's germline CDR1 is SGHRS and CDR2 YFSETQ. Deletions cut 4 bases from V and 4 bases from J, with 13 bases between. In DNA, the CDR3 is TGCGCCAGCAGCCCCCCTTGGGGCGCAGATACGCAGTATTTT. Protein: CASSPPWGADTQYF.

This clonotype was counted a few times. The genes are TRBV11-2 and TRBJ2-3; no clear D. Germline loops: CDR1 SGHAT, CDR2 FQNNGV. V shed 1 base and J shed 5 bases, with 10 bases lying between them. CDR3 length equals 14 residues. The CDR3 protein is CASSLGRLRDTQYF. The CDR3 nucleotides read TGTGCCAGCAGCTTAGGCAGGTTAAGAGATACGCAGTATTTT.

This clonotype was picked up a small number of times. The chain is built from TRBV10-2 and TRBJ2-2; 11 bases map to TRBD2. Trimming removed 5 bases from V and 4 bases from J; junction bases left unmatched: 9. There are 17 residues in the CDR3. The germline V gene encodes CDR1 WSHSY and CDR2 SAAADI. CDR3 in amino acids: CASSSTTSGRGTGELFF. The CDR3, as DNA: TGCGCCAGCAGTAGCACAACTAGCGGGAGAGGCACCGGGGAGCTGTTTTTT.

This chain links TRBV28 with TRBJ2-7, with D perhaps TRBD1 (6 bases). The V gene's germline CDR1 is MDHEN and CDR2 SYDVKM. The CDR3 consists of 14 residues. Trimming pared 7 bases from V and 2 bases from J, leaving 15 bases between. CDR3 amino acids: CASISRGYPYEQYF. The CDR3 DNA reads TGTGCCAGCATTAGCAGGGGATATCCCTACGAGCAGTACTTC.

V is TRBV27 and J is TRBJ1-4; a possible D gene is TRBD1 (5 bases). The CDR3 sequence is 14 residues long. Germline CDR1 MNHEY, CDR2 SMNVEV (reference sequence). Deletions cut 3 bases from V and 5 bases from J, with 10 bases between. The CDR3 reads CASSFSGQNEKLFF. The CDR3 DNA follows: TGTGCCAGCAGTTTTTCAGGGCAGAATGAAAAACTGTTTTTT.

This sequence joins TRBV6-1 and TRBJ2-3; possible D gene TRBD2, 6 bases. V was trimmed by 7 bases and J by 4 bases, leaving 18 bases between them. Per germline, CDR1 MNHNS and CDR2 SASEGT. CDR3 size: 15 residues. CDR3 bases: TGTGCCAGCATTGCCCGGGACTTTGGGGCAGATACGCAGTATTTT. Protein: CASIARDFGADTQYF.

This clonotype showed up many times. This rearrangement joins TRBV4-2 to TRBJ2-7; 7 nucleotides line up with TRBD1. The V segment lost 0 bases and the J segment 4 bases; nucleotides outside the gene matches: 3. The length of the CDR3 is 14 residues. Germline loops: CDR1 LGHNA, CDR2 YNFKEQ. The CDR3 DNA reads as TGTGCCAGCAGCCAAGAGGTCAGGGGGTACGAGCAGTACTTC. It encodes CASSQEVRGYEQYF.

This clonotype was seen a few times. CDR3: CASSLAARSGADTQYF. The CDR3 coding sequence is TGCGCCAGCAGCTTGGCCGCTAGGTCAGGGGCAGATACGCAGTATTTT. The chain links TRBV5-1 to TRBJ2-3; D is perhaps TRBD1 (6 bases). V was shortened by 0 bases and J by 4 bases, with 15 bases between the two germline ends. The CDR3 has 16 amino acids. Germline V gene data show CDR1 as SGHRS and CDR2 as YFSETQ.

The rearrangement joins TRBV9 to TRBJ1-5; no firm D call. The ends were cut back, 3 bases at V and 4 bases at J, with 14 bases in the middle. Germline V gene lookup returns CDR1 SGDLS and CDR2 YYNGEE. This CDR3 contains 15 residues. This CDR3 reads CASSEGTLGNQPQHF. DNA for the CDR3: TGTGCCAGCAGCGAGGGAACATTGGGGAATCAGCCCCAGCATTTT.

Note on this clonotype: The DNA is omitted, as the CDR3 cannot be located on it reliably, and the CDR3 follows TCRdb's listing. Here the CDR3 reads CASTIDEVGQGIYEQYF. This sequence joins TRBV21-1 and TRBJ2-7; no DNA check was done on the table's D call, TRBD1. TRBV21-1 is a listed pseudogene. The CDR3 region is 17 residues in length, termini included.

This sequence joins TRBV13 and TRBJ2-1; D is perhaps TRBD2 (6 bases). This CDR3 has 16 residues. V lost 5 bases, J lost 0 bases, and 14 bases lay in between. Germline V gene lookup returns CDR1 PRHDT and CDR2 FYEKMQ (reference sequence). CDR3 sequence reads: CASSPAPTSSYNEQFF. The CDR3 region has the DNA TGTGCCAGCAGCCCCGCCCCGACTAGCTCCTACAATGAGCAGTTCTTC.

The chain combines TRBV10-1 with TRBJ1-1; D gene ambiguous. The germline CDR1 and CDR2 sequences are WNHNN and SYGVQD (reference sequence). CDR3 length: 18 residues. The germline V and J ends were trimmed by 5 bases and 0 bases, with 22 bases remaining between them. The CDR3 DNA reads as TGCGCCAGCAGTTTTACAGCCGTCCAGGATCCTATGAACACTGAAGCTTTCTTT. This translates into CASSFTAVQDPMNTEAFF.

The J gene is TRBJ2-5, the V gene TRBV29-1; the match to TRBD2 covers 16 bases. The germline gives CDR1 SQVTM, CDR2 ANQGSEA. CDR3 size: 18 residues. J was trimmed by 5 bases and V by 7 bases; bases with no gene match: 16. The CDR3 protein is CSAHIGTSGGAEWETQYF. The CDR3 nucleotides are TGCAGCGCTCACATTGGGACTAGCGGGGGGGCGGAATGGGAGACCCAGTACTTC.

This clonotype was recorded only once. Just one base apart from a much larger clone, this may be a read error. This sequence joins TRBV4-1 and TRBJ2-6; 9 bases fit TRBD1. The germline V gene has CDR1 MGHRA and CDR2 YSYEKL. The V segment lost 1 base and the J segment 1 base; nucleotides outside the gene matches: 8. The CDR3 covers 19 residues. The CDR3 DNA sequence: TGCGCCAGCAGCCAAGCTCGGGACAGGGTGAAGTCTGGGGCCAACGTCCTGACTTTC. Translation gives CASSQARDRVKSGANVLTF.

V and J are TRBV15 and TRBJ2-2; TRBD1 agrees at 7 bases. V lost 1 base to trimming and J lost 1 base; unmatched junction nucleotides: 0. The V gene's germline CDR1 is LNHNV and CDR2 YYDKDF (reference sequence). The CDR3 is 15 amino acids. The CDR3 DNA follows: TGTGCCACCAGCAGAGGACAGGGGAACACCGGGGAGCTGTTTTTT. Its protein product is CATSRGQGNTGELFF.

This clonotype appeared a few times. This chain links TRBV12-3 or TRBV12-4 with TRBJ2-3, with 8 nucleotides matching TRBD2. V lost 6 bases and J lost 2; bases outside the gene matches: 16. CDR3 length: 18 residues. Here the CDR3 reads CASSRGAAGDGNTDTQYF. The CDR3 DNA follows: TGTGCCAGCAGCCGCGGGGCAGCGGGAGATGGAAACACAGATACGCAGTATTTT.

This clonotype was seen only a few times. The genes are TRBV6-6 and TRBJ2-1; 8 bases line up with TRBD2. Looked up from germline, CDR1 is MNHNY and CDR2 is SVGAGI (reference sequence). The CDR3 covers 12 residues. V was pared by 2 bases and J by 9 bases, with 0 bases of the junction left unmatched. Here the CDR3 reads CASSYTSGEQFF. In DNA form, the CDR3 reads TGTGCCAGCAGTTACACTAGCGGTGAGCAGTTCTTC.

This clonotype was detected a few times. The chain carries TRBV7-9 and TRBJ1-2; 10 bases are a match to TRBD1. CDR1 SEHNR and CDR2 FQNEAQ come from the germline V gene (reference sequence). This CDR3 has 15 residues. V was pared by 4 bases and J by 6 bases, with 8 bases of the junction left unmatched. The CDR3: CASSSPGQGRNGYTF. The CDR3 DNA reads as TGTGCCAGCAGCTCCCCGGGACAGGGGAGGAATGGCTACACCTTC.

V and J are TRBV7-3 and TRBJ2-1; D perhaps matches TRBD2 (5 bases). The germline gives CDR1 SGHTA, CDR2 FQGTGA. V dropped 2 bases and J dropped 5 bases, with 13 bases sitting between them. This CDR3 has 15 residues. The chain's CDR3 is CASSLGLGLHNEQFF. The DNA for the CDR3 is TGTGCCAGCAGCTTAGGTCTTGGACTCCACAATGAGCAGTTCTTC.

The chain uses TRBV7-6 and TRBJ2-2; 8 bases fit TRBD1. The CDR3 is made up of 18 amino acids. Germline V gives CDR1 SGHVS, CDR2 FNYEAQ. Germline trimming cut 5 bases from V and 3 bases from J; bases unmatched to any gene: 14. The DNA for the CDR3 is TGTGCCAGCAGCCCAGAGCCGGGGACAGGTGATTACACCGGGGAGCTGTTTTTT. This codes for CASSPEPGTGDYTGELFF.